This T cell receptor (beta chain) stems from a study of control samples from healthy donors and cancer patients. Here immunoSEQ multiplex PCR was the method, and the copy in TCRdb shows in-frame clones only, minus some. Here the sample spans roughly 170,000 clones, around 94% being singletons. CDR3 length: 12 residues. Germline V gene sequence: CDR1 MNHEY, CDR2 SVGAGI. V dropped 5 bases and J dropped 1 base, with 5 bases sitting between them. The clonotype comes from a woman aged 18-35 years in good health. The J gene is TRBJ1-1, the V gene TRBV6-5; D gene unclear. The sample was blood. In DNA form, the CDR3 reads TGTGCCAGCAGTCGACAGAACACTGAAGCTTTCTTT. Protein: CASSRQNTEAFF.